The sample holds one count of the clone carrying this T cell receptor beta chain. Its antigen is unidentified. The sample is drawn from a study of tumor-infiltrating lymphocytes in localized non-small cell lung cancer. Study at large: Resected tumor was paired with non-adjacent uninvolved lung from the same patient.

Findings of the study overall: Compared with uninvolved lung, tumors showed higher T cell infiltration by TCRbeta sequencing. Different pieces of the same tissue went to different assays, confounding technical variation with intratumor heterogeneity.

Generated by immunoSEQ multiplex PCR, the TCRdb table keeps only in-frame clones and is missing some. The sample includes over 10,000 clones, around 76% of them seen just once. Germline values: CDR1 SGDLS, CDR2 YYNGEE. V trimming: 1 base; J trimming: 3 bases; junction bases outside the gene matches: 1. The CDR3 loop spans 15 amino acids. The sequencing input was uninvolved lung tissue not adjacent to the tumor. The clonotype originates from a human donor with non-small cell lung cancer. The genes are TRBV9 and TRBJ2-1; 10 nucleotides agree with TRBD2. The CDR3 reads CASSVIAGGYNEQFF. Written as DNA, the CDR3 is TGTGCCAGCAGCGTAATAGCGGGGGGCTACAATGAGCAGTTCTTC. The variable domain in full, with the rest retrieved from reference TRBV9 and TRBJ2-1, is DSGVTQTPKHLITATGQRVTLRCSPRSGDLSVYWYQQSLDQGLQFLIQYYNGEERAKGNILERFSAQQFPDLHSELNLSSLELGDSALYFCASSVIAGGYNEQFFGPGTRLTVL.